The next 22 T cell receptor beta chains were all read from a single sample in a study of CD8+ T cells in alopecia areata. Reverse transcription of extracted RNA yielded cDNA, which provided the sequencing template. Repertoires were generated with immunoSEQ multiplex PCR, while TCRdb's copy carries only in-frame clones and drops some. The table lists roughly 220,000 clones, 30% to 40% of them singletons. The treatment: oral pan-JAK inhibitor, 5-10 mg twice daily. This sample comprised CD4+ T cells sorted from blood, obtained between weeks 30 and 35, from a patient treated with tofacitinib. All receptors come from a human donor with alopecia areata.

The genes are TRBV2 and TRBJ1-5, with D perhaps matching TRBD1 (5 bases). The CDR3 has 14 residues. V was trimmed by 2 bases and J by 2 bases, leaving 7 bases between them. Looked up from germline, CDR1 is SNHLY and CDR2 is FYNNEI. The chain's CDR3 is CASSELRGNQPQHF. Written as DNA, the CDR3 is TGTGCCAGCAGTGAACTCAGGGGCAATCAGCCCCAGCATTTT.

The rearrangement joins TRBV15 to TRBJ1-5; D is ambiguous. The germline V gene has CDR1 LNHNV and CDR2 YYDKDF (reference sequence). With 5 bases removed from V and 6 bases from J, the gap between germline ends came to 8 bases. This CDR3 region has 12 residues. The CDR3 reads CATSGRGQPQHF. The CDR3 DNA sequence: TGTGCCACCAGCGGAAGAGGTCAGCCCCAGCATTTT.

The chain is built from TRBV9 and TRBJ1-5; 7 nucleotides match TRBD1. V lost 0 bases, J lost 5 bases, and 5 bases stayed unmatched. The germline V gene has CDR1 SGDLS and CDR2 YYNGEE. CDR3 size: 15 residues. The CDR3 loop reads CASSVGGGPDQPQHF. The CDR3 region has the DNA TGTGCCAGCAGCGTAGGAGGGGGCCCGGATCAGCCCCAGCATTTT. Together with reference TRBV9 and TRBJ1-5, the CDR3 gives the full variable domain: DSGVTQTPKHLITATGQRVTLRCSPRSGDLSVYWYQQSLDQGLQFLIQYYNGEERAKGNILERFSAQQFPDLHSELNLSSLELGDSALYFCASSVGGGPDQPQHFGDGTRLSIL.

This clone showed up just a few times. The chain joins TRBV5-5 to TRBJ2-1, with D unclear. CDR1 SGHKS and CDR2 YYEKEE come from the germline V gene (reference sequence). This CDR3 is 15 amino acids long. V was shortened by 4 bases and J by 0 bases, with 11 bases between the two germline ends. The CDR3 bases are TGTGCCAGCAGCGTGGACGGTGGCTCCTACAATGAGCAGTTCTTC. This translates into CASSVDGGSYNEQFF.

V and J are TRBV7-2 and TRBJ2-2, with 7 bases matching TRBD2. This CDR3 has 16 residues. Germline CDR1 reads SGHTA; CDR2 reads FQGNSA. The V gene end was trimmed by 6 bases and the J gene end by 4 bases; junction bases not matched to a gene: 11. CDR3 amino acids: CASSPRPGGSTGELFF. The CDR3 DNA sequence: TGTGCCAGCAGTCCCCGGCCCGGGGGGAGCACCGGGGAGCTGTTTTTT.

This clone was seen a few times. The chain carries TRBV2 and TRBJ2-3; 12 bases align to TRBD2. Germline assignment: CDR1 SNHLY and CDR2 FYNNEI. This CDR3 has 16 residues. J gave up 0 bases and V 5 bases, and 3 bases lay outside the gene matches. The CDR3 bases are TGTGCCAGCAGTCCCGGGACTAGCGGGAGCACAGATACGCAGTATTTT. Translation gives CASSPGTSGSTDTQYF.

The chain is built from TRBV15 and TRBJ1-1; D is possibly TRBD1 (5 bases). This CDR3 has 14 amino acids. From germline, CDR1 is LNHNV and CDR2 YYDKDF (reference sequence). Trimming removed 0 bases from V and 1 base from J, with 6 bases in between. DNA for the CDR3: TGTGCCACCAGCAGAGAGGGGGGGAACACTGAAGCTTTCTTT. Amino acids: CATSREGGNTEAFF.

This clone was found a few times. The chain carries TRBV7-8 and TRBJ2-3; 7 nucleotides agree with TRBD1. Per the germline V gene, CDR1 is SGHVS and CDR2 is FQNEAQ. J gave up 4 bases and V 5 bases, and 6 bases lay outside the gene matches. The CDR3 contains 14 residues. CDR3 residues: CASSLDRAADTQYF. For the CDR3, the DNA is TGTGCCAGCAGCCTAGACAGGGCTGCAGATACGCAGTATTTT.

This clone was seen only a few times. The V call is TRBV5-1, the J call TRBJ2-7; D is perhaps TRBD2 (5 bases). Germline V CDR1 and CDR2: SGHRS, YFSETQ. With 6 bases removed from V and 2 bases from J, the gap between germline ends came to 9 bases. The length of the CDR3 is 12 residues. The CDR3 is CASKAGTYEQYF. DNA of the CDR3: TGCGCCAGCAAGGCCGGGACCTACGAGCAGTACTTC.

The rearrangement links TRBV27 to TRBJ2-3, with D perhaps matching TRBD2 (7 bases). This CDR3 has 16 amino acids. V dropped 5 bases and J dropped 8 bases, with 23 bases sitting between them. Germline CDR1 reads MNHEY; CDR2 reads SMNVEV (reference sequence). This CDR3 reads CASSTEPGGRIVTQYF. CDR3 nucleotides: TGTGCCAGCAGTACCGAACCGGGGGGCCGAATAGTTACGCAGTATTTT.

This chain joins TRBV6-1 and TRBJ1-2; 9 positions match TRBD1. Trimming cost V 5 bases and J 5 bases; bases outside gene matches: 9. Germline CDR1 MNHNS, CDR2 SASEGT. The length of the CDR3 is 15 residues. The CDR3 DNA sequence: TGTGCCAGCAGTTCACCGGGACAGGGCGTTTATGGCTACACCTTC. It specifies CASSSPGQGVYGYTF.

The CDR3 here is CASGKNGVGTDTQYF. CDR3 bases: TGCGCCAGTGGAAAGAACGGGGTGGGCACAGATACGCAGTATTTT. The J gene is TRBJ2-3, the V gene TRBV4-1; maybe TRBD2 (5 bases). Trimming left V 9 bases short and J 1 base short, with 17 bases between. The CDR3 spans 15 residues. From germline, CDR1 is MGHRA and CDR2 YSYEKL.

This clone was found a few times. This rearrangement joins TRBV4-2 to TRBJ1-2; 7 nucleotides align to TRBD1. The CDR3 extends over 13 amino acids. J was trimmed by 5 bases and V by 4 bases; bases with no gene match: 4. The germline V gene has CDR1 LGHNA and CDR2 YNFKEQ. The CDR3 reads CASSPPTGYGYTF. The CDR3 DNA reads as TGTGCCAGCAGCCCGCCGACAGGGTATGGCTACACCTTC.

On this clone: This same CDR3 is encoded by further DNA sequences in the sample. The chain employs TRBV25-1 and TRBJ2-5; no reliable D call. This CDR3 spans 11 amino acids. Trimming cost V 4 bases and J 5 bases, with 5 bases left between them. Germline lookup yields CDR1 MGHDK and CDR2 SYGVNS. The CDR3 loop reads CASSVGETQYF. The CDR3 DNA reads as TGTGCCAGCAGTGTCGGCGAGACCCAGTACTTC.

The genes are TRBV20-1 and TRBJ1-2; D not certain. V lost 7 bases, J lost 6 bases, and 12 bases lay in between. CDR3 length equals 11 residues. The germline V gene has CDR1 DFQATT and CDR2 SNEGSKA (reference sequence). CDR3: CSGLGEDGYTF. Here the CDR3 DNA reads TGCAGTGGACTCGGGGAGGATGGCTACACCTTC.

J is TRBJ2-7 and V is TRBV2, with 10 bases identical to TRBD1. J gave up 2 bases and V 8 bases, and 3 bases lay outside the gene matches. The CDR3 is 13 residues long. From germline, CDR1 is SNHLY and CDR2 FYNNEI. The CDR3 is CASLGQGPYEQYF. The CDR3 DNA is TGTGCCAGCTTGGGACAGGGGCCCTACGAGCAGTACTTC.

CDR3 sequence: CASSLDEGVGGRKEETQYF. In nucleotides, the CDR3 is TGCGCCAGCAGCCTCGACGAGGGAGTAGGGGGCAGGAAGGAGGAGACCCAGTACTTC. The rearrangement uses TRBV5-1 and TRBJ2-5; 7 positions match TRBD1. CDR3 length: 19 residues. Germline V gene sequence: CDR1 SGHRS, CDR2 YFSETQ. With 4 bases clipped from V and 5 bases from J, the junction kept 23 bases outside the gene matches.

This sequence joins TRBV11-2 and TRBJ2-7; maybe TRBD2 (5 bases). The length of the CDR3 is 13 residues. Germline CDR1 is SGHAT and CDR2 is FQNNGV. Trimming pared 7 bases from V and 5 bases from J, leaving 15 bases between. The CDR3 loop is CASTHSLGDEQYF. DNA for the CDR3: TGTGCCAGCACCCATTCACTAGGTGACGAGCAGTACTTC.

This clone was counted a few times. CDR3 sequence: CASSSSRQGPGYGYTF. The DNA of the CDR3 is TGTGCCAGCAGCTCATCGCGACAGGGGCCTGGCTATGGCTACACCTTC. This chain connects TRBV13 to TRBJ1-2; 8 bases map to TRBD1. V lost 4 bases to trimming and J lost 4 bases; unmatched junction nucleotides: 11. Germline-derived CDR1 and CDR2 are PRHDT and FYEKMQ (reference sequence). The CDR3 loop spans 16 amino acids.

The chain uses TRBV7-3 and TRBJ2-2, with D hard to call. In germline, CDR1 is SGHTA, CDR2 FQGTGA. The CDR3 length is 15 residues. The V end was cut by 1 base, the J end by 3 bases, with 9 bases between. CDR3 residues: CASSLNPTHTGELFF. The CDR3, as DNA: TGTGCCAGCAGCTTAAACCCGACCCACACCGGGGAGCTGTTTTTT.

This clone was observed a few times. V gene TRBV11-2 combines with J gene TRBJ2-1, with TRBD2 matching over 7 bases. The V segment lost 5 bases and the J segment 11 bases; nucleotides outside the gene matches: 9. The CDR3 contains 13 residues. The germline CDR1 and CDR2 sequences are SGHAT and FQNNGV. The CDR3, as DNA: TGTGCCAGCAGCCGCGGGACTACCTTAAAGCAGTTCTTC. Amino acid sequence: CASSRGTTLKQFF.

The chain couples TRBV27 to TRBJ1-2, with D uncertain. This CDR3 comprises 13 residues. V gave up 1 base and J gave up 4 bases, with 7 bases separating them. CDR1 is MNHEY and CDR2 is SMNVEV in the germline V gene (reference sequence). The CDR3 is CASSLYRTYGYTF. CDR3 nucleotides: TGTGCCAGCAGTTTATACAGAACCTATGGCTACACCTTC.